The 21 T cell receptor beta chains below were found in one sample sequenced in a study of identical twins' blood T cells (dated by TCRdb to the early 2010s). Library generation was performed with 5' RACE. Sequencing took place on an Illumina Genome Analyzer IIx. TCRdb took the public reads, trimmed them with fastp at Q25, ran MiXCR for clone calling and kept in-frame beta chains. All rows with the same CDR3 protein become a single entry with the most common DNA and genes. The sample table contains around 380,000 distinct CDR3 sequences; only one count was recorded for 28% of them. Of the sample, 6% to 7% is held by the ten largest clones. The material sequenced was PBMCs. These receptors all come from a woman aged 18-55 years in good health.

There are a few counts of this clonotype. In DNA form, the CDR3 reads TGTGCCAGCAGCTCAAAGTGGACAGGGGCTAACTATGGCTACACCTTC. It yields the protein CASSSKWTGANYGYTF. The V and J genes are TRBV27 and TRBJ1-2; 9 bases match TRBD1. From germline, CDR1 is MNHEY and CDR2 SMNVEV (reference sequence). V was pared by 6 bases and J by 0 bases, with 8 bases of the junction left unmatched. The CDR3 is made up of 16 amino acids.

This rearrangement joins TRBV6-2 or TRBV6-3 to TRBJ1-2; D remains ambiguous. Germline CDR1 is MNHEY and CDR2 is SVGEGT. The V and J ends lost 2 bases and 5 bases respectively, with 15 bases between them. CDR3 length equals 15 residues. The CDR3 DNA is TGTGCCAGCAGTTACCCCGACCGGATAGGGTATGGCTACACCTTC. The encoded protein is CASSYPDRIGYGYTF.

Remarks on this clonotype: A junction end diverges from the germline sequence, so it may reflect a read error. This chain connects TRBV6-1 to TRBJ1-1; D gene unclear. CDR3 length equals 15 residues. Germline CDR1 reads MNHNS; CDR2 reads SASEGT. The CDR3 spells CASTEGFRKNTEAFF. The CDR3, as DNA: TGTGCCAGCACCGAAGGTTTCAGGAAGAACACAGAAGCTTTCTTT.

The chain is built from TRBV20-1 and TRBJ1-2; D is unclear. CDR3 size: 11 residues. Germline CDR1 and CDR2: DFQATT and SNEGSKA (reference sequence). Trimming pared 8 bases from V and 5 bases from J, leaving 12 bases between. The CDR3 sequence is CSPRASYGYTF. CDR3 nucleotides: TGCAGTCCGAGGGCCTCTTATGGCTACACCTTC.

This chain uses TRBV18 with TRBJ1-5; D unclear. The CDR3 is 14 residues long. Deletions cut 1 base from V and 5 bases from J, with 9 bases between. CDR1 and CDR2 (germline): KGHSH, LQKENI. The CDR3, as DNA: TGTGCCAGCTCACCACTGGGCCAGGATCAGCCCCAGCATTTT. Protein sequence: CASSPLGQDQPQHF. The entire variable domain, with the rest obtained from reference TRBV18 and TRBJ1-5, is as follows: NAGVMQNPRHLVRRRGQEARLRCSPMKGHSHVYWYRQLPEEGLKFMVYLQKENIIDESGMPKERFSAEFPKEGPSILRIQQVVRGDSAAYFCASSPLGQDQPQHFGDGTRLSIL.

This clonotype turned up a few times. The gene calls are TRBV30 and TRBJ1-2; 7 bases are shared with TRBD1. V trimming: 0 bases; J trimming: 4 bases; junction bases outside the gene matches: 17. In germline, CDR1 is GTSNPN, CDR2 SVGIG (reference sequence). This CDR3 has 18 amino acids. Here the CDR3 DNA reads TGTGCCTGGAGTGTACAGGGACAGTCTCTTACGACCCGCTATGGCTACACCTTC. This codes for CAWSVQGQSLTTRYGYTF.

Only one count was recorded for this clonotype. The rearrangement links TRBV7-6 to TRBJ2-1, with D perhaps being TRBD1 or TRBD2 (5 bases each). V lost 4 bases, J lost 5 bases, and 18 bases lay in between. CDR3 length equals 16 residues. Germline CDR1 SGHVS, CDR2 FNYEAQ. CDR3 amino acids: CASSWRIRESDNEQFF. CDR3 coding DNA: TGTGCCAGCAGCTGGAGAATCAGGGAGTCAGACAATGAGCAGTTCTTC.

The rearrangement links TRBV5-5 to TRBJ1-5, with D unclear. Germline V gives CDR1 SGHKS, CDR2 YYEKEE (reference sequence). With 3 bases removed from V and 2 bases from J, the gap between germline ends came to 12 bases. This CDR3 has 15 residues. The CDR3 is CASSSGRGRNQPQHF. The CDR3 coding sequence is TGTGCCAGCAGCTCCGGACGGGGTCGCAATCAGCCCCAGCATTTT.

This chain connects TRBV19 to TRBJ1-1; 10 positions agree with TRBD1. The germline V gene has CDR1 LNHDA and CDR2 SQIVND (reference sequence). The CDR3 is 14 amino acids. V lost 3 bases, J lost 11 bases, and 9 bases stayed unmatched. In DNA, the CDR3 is TGTGCCAGTAGTATTGGGACAGGGGACGGGCGGGCTTTCTTT. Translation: CASSIGTGDGRAFF.

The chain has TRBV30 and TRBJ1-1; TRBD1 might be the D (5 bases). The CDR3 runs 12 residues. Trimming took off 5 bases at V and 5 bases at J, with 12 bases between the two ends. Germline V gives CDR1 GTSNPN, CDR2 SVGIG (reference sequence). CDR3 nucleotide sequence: TGTGCCTGGCGACCTCGGGGGACTGAAGCTTTCTTT. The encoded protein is CAWRPRGTEAFF. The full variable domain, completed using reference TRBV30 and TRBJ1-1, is SQTIHQWPATLVQPVGSPLSLECTVEGTSNPNLYWYRQAAGRGLQLLFYSVGIGQISSEVPQNLSASRPQDRQFILSSKKLLLSDSGFYLCAWRPRGTEAFFGQGTRLTVV.

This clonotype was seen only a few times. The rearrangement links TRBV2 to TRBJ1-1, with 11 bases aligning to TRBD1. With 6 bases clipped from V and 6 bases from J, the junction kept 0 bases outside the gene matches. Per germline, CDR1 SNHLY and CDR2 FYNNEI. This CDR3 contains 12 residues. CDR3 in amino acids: CASRGQGAEAFF. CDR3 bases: TGTGCCAGCAGGGGACAGGGGGCTGAAGCTTTCTTT.

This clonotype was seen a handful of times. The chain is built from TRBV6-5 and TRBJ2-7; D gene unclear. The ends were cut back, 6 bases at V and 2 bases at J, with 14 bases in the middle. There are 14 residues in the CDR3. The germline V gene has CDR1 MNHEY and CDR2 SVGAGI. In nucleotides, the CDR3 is TGTGCCAGCAGCCGCGACTTCGCCACCTACGAGCAGTACTTC. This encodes CASSRDFATYEQYF.

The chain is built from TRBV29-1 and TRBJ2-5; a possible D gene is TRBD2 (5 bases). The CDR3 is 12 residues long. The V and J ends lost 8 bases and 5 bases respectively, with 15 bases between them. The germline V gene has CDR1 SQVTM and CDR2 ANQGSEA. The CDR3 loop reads CSPRLRGETQYF. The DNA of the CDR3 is TGCAGCCCTCGACTCCGAGGGGAGACCCAGTACTTC.

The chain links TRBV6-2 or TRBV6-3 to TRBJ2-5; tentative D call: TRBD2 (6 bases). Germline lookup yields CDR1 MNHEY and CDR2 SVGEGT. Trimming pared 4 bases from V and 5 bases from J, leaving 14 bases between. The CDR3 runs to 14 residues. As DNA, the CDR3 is TGTGCCAGCAGTTTAACGGGAGTCCGTGAGACCCAGTACTTC. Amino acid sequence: CASSLTGVRETQYF.

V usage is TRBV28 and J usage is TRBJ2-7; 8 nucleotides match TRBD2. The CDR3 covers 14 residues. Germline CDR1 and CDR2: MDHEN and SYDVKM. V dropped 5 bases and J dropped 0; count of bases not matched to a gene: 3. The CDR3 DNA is TGTGCCAGCAGTATAGCGGGGTCCTCCTACGAGCAGTACTTC. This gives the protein CASSIAGSSYEQYF. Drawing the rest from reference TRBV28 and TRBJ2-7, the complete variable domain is DVKVTQSSRYLVKRTGEKVFLECVQDMDHENMFWYRQDPGLGLRLIYFSYDVKMKEKGDIPEGYSVSREKKERFSLILESASTNQTSMYLCASSIAGSSYEQYFGPGTRLTVT.

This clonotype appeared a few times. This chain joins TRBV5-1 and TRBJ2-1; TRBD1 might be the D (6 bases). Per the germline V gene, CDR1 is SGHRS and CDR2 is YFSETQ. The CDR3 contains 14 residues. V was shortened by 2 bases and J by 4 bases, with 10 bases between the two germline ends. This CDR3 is CASSLGQRYNEQFF. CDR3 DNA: TGCGCCAGCAGCTTAGGACAGAGATACAATGAGCAGTTCTTC.

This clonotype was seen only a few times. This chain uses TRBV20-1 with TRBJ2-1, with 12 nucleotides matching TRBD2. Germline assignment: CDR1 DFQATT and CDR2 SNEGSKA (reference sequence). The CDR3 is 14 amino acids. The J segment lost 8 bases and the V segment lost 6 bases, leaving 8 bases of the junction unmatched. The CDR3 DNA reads TGCAGTGCCCTAGCGGGAGGGCCGCGTGATGAGCAGTTCTTC. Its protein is CSALAGGPRDEQFF.

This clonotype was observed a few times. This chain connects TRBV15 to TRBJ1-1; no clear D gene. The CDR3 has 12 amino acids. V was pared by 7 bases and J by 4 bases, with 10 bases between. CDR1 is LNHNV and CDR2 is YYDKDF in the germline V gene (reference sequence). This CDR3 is CATIDDGTEAFF. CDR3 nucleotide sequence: TGTGCCACCATTGACGACGGCACTGAAGCTTTCTTT.

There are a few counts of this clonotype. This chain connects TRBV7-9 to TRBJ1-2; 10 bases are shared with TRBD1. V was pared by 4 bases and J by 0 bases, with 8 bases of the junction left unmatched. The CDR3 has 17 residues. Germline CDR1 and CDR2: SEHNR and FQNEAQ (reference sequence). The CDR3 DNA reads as TGTGCCAGCAGCTATGACAGGGGGCTATCTGCTAACTATGGCTACACCTTC. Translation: CASSYDRGLSANYGYTF.

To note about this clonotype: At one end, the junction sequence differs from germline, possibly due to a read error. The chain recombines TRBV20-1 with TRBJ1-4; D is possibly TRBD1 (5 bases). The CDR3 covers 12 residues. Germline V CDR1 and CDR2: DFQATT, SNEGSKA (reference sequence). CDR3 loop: CSARWGDGEKPF. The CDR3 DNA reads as TGCAGTGCTAGGTGGGGGGACGGCGAAAAACCGTTT.

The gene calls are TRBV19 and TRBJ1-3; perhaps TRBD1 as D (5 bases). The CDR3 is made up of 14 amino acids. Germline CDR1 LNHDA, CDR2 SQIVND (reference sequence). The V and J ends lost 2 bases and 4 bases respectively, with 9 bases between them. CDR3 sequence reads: CASSITGPGNTIYF. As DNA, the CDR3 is TGTGCCAGTAGTATAACGGGGCCAGGAAACACCATATATTTT.